This T cell receptor beta chain derives from a study of Ad26.COV2.S vaccination and SARS-CoV-2 variants. Study-wide points: Vaccinees showed greater spike-specific TCR breadth than placebo recipients. In TCR breadth and depth analyses, total T cell responses may have been underestimated.

About this clone itself: What it recognizes is unknown.

The germline V gene encodes CDR1 MDHEN and CDR2 SYDVKM. V lost 7 bases, J lost 1 base, and 16 bases lay in between. The CDR3 has 15 residues. The method was immunoSEQ multiplex PCR; TCRdb's version includes in-frame clones alone and lacks a portion of them. There are some 180,000 clones in the sample; roughly 87% occur only once, and roughly 6% lies in the top ten. The chain is built from TRBV28 and TRBJ1-1; TRBD1 might be the D (5 bases). The sequencing here drew on peripheral blood, taken after recovery from COVID-19. The receptor comes from a human donor who had recovered from COVID-19. The CDR3 coding sequence is TGTGCCAGCATTGCCTCCGGGACGGCGAACACTGAAGCTTTCTTT. Translation gives CASIASGTANTEAFF.